Presented here are 9 T cell receptor beta chains from one specimen sequenced in a study of T cell changes during pregnancy in multiple sclerosis. The protocol was immunoSEQ multiplex PCR, while the TCRdb copy is restricted to in-frame clones and leaves out a portion. The table shows tens of thousands of clones, with around 92% occurring only once. The sequences come from peripheral blood, collected after pregnancy. These receptors were taken from a female donor in good health, enrolled as a control in a pregnancy study.

This chain connects TRBV5-4 to TRBJ1-4; 7 bases fit TRBD1. The length of the CDR3 is 16 residues. Looked up from germline, CDR1 is SGHNT and CDR2 is YYREEE (reference sequence). V was clipped by 1 base and J by 3 bases; unmatched bases: 6. The CDR3 DNA sequence: TGTGCCAGCAGCTTGTCCCTGAGGGGGCCTAATGAAAAACTGTTTTTT. Translation: CASSLSLRGPNEKLFF.

The rearrangement joins TRBV7-2 to TRBJ1-4, with TRBD1 identical over 9 bases. V lost 6 bases to trimming and J lost 10 bases; unmatched junction nucleotides: 12. Per the germline V gene, CDR1 is SGHTA and CDR2 is FQGNSA. CDR3 length equals 15 residues. The CDR3 here is CASSPDRDRDGKLFF. In nucleotides, the CDR3 is TGTGCCAGCAGTCCTGATAGGGACAGGGATGGAAAACTGTTTTTT.

The chain links TRBV11-2 to TRBJ1-1, with 12 bases lining up with TRBD1. With V trimmed by 1 base and J by 6 bases, 3 bases remained unmatched. CDR1 and CDR2 from the germline V gene are SGHAT and FQNNGV. The CDR3 runs to 15 residues. The CDR3 spells CASSLVGQGAAEAFF. The CDR3 coding sequence is TGTGCCAGCAGCTTAGTGGGACAGGGGGCAGCTGAAGCTTTCTTT.

J is TRBJ2-7 and V is TRBV5-1; D might be TRBD1 (6 bases). V dropped 0 bases and J dropped 5 bases, with 12 bases sitting between them. The CDR3 loop spans 14 amino acids. Germline CDR1 is SGHRS and CDR2 is YFSETQ. In DNA form, the CDR3 reads TGCGCCAGCAGCTTGGGACAGGACTCAAACGAGCAGTACTTC. Its protein product is CASSLGQDSNEQYF.

This clone was recorded only once. The chain employs TRBV6-4 and TRBJ2-2; D perhaps matches TRBD1 (6 bases). The V and J ends lost 5 bases and 4 bases respectively, with 14 bases between them. CDR1 and CDR2 from the germline V gene are MRHNA and SNTAGT. The CDR3 has 15 residues. CDR3 DNA: TGTGCCAGCAGTTCAGAACAGGGTGTCACCGGGGAGCTGTTTTTT. Translating gives CASSSEQGVTGELFF.

The chain carries TRBV27 and TRBJ1-1; D may be TRBD1 (5 bases). The V gene's germline CDR1 is MNHEY and CDR2 SMNVEV (reference sequence). The length of the CDR3 is 14 residues. Trimming pared 7 bases from V and 4 bases from J, leaving 16 bases between. The DNA of the CDR3 is TGTGCCAGCACCCAGGGCAGGAGAGGCACTGAAGCTTTCTTT. Translation gives CASTQGRRGTEAFF.

The chain recombines TRBV6-1 with TRBJ1-2; D not certain. The CDR3 runs to 12 residues. The V gene's germline CDR1 is MNHNS and CDR2 SASEGT. Trimming cost V 6 bases and J 5 bases, with 10 bases left between them. In DNA form, the CDR3 reads TGTGCCAGCAGATTGACGGAGTATGGCTACACCTTC. Translation gives CASRLTEYGYTF.

The chain is built from TRBV10-3 and TRBJ2-5; 8 nucleotides line up with TRBD1. CDR3 length equals 14 residues. The trim removed 5 bases at V and 0 bases at J, leaving 2 bases unmatched. Germline V lookup: CDR1 ENHRY, CDR2 SYGVKD. For the CDR3, the DNA is TGTGCCATCAGTCAGGGACAGGACCAAGAGACCCAGTACTTC. This translates into CAISQGQDQETQYF.

This clone came up once. V and J are TRBV29-1 and TRBJ1-2, with D uncertain. Germline values: CDR1 SQVTM, CDR2 ANQGSEA. Trimming removed 3 bases from V and 5 bases from J, with 16 bases in between. The CDR3 consists of 14 residues. CDR3 nucleotide sequence: TGCAGCGTTGAGTTTGGTGGAGGGCCGTATGGCTACACCTTC. It translates to CSVEFGGGPYGYTF.